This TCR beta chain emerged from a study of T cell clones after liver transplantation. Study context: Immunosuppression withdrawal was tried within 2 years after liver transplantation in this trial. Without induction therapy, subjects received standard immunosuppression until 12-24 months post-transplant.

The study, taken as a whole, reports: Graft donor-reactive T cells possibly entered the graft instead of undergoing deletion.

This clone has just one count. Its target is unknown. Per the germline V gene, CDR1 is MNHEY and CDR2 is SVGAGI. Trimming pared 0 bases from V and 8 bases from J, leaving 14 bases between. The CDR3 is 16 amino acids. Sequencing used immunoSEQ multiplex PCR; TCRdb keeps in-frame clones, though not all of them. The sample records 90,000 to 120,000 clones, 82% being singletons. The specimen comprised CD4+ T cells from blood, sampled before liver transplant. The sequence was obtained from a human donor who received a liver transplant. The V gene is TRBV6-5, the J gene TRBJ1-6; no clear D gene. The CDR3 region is CASSYSRSQSYSPLHF. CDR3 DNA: TGTGCCAGCAGTTACTCGAGGTCGCAGAGTTATTCACCCCTCCACTTT.